Included here is one T cell receptor (beta chain) sequence, with context. In the original processing: Researchers report that nucleated cell counts were estimated from reference gene primer amplification. The repertoire was sequenced with immunoSEQ multiplex PCR; TCRdb's copy has only in-frame clones and lacks some. The DNA was the basis for D and trimming; V, J and clone size are from that table. Among about 98,000 clones listed, around 80% were seen once. These data belong to a study of blood T cell repertoires in COVID-19. The CDR3 is made up of 17 amino acids. Germline lookup yields CDR1 ENHRY and CDR2 SYGVKD. V was trimmed by 0 bases and J by 4 bases, leaving 17 bases between them.

This clonotype was sampled from an older man with acute or convalescent COVID-19. Source material: peripheral blood. The chain combines TRBV10-3 with TRBJ2-3; tentative D call: TRBD2 (6 bases). The CDR3 nucleotides are TGTGCCATCAGTGAGTCGAGGTCCGGGAGTGGGGCAGATACGCAGTATTTT. This codes for CAISESRSGSGADTQYF.